The 8 T cell receptor beta chains below were found in one sample sequenced in a study of T cells in Graves' hyperthyroidism and ophthalmopathy. RNA transcripts were the template for amplifying TCR beta CDR3 regions. HTBI primers were employed in a first-round RT-PCR of the TCR CDR3. Via MiXCR, TCRdb re-called the multiplex PCR reads, giving one row per CDR3 protein. The sample gives 250,000 or so distinct CDR3 sequences, over 15% of which show up once; under 35% is in the top ten. Sequencing input: blood. The origin of the receptors is a young woman with Graves' ophthalmopathy.

This clonotype was picked up many times. The chain links TRBV20-1 to TRBJ1-1; TRBD1 might be the D (6 bases). The CDR3 is made up of 13 amino acids. The V and J ends lost 3 bases and 6 bases respectively, with 14 bases between them. Germline lookup yields CDR1 DFQATT and CDR2 SNEGSKA (reference sequence). CDR3 DNA sequence: TGCAGTGCTAGCTTTACAGGGATGCCTGAAGCTTTCTTT. The encoded protein is CSASFTGMPEAFF.

V gene TRBV7-6 combines with J gene TRBJ2-7; a possible D gene is TRBD2 (5 bases). The CDR3 loop spans 12 amino acids. Germline V CDR1 and CDR2: SGHVS, FNYEAQ. Trimming cost V 1 base and J 5 bases, with 6 bases left between them. Written as DNA, the CDR3 is TGTGCCAGCAGCTTAGGGACTGACGAGCAGTACTTC. Protein sequence: CASSLGTDEQYF.

In this sample, this clonotype turned up many times. This rearrangement joins TRBV14 to TRBJ2-3; tentative D call: TRBD2 (5 bases). This CDR3 has 15 residues. Trimming pared 0 bases from V and 10 bases from J, leaving 17 bases between. In germline, CDR1 is SGHDN, CDR2 FVKESK. The CDR3 protein is CASSQETERGNAQYF. DNA of the CDR3: TGTGCCAGCAGCCAAGAAACAGAACGGGGAAATGCGCAGTATTTT.

This rearrangement joins TRBV20-1 to TRBJ2-2; 9 bases line up with TRBD1. This CDR3 comprises 15 residues. Germline assignment: CDR1 DFQATT and CDR2 SNEGSKA (reference sequence). V lost 6 bases and J lost 0; bases outside the gene matches: 5. The CDR3 spells CSAIGTGPNTGELFF. The CDR3 DNA follows: TGCAGTGCCATAGGGACAGGGCCGAACACCGGGGAGCTGTTTTTT.

This clonotype was picked up many times. This chain uses TRBV7-8 with TRBJ1-1, with 7 bases aligning to TRBD1. Losses at the gene ends were 2 bases for V and 1 base for J; bases not matched to a gene: 7. The CDR3 consists of 16 residues. Germline V gene data show CDR1 as SGHVS and CDR2 as FQNEAQ. CDR3 nucleotides: TGTGCCAGCAGCTTACAGGCAGGGGGAAAGAACACTGAAGCTTTCTTT. This translates into CASSLQAGGKNTEAFF.

In this sample, this clonotype turned up many times. This chain uses TRBV14 with TRBJ2-7; D remains unclear. CDR1 and CDR2 from the germline V gene are SGHDN and FVKESK. Trimming pared 0 bases from V and 4 bases from J, leaving 7 bases between. The CDR3 is made up of 13 amino acids. The CDR3 sequence: CASSQEGPYEQYF. CDR3 DNA sequence: TGTGCCAGCAGCCAAGAGGGCCCTTACGAGCAGTACTTC. Together with reference TRBV14 and TRBJ2-7, the CDR3 gives the full variable domain: EAGVTQFPSHSVIEKGQTVTLRCDPISGHDNLYWYRRVMGKEIKFLLHFVKESKQDESGMPNNRFLAERTGGTYSTLKVQPAELEDSGVYFCASSQEGPYEQYFGPGTRLTVT.

This clonotype was observed many times. V gene TRBV2 combines with J gene TRBJ1-2, with no clear D. V was clipped by 1 base and J by 7 bases, with 13 bases between them. The CDR3 is 14 amino acids. Germline V lookup: CDR1 SNHLY, CDR2 FYNNEI. CDR3 DNA sequence: TGTGCCAGCAGTGAAGTCAAGGGAGTAGTTGGCTACACCTTC. This codes for CASSEVKGVVGYTF.

V usage is TRBV6-2 or TRBV6-3 and J usage is TRBJ2-3, with D possibly being TRBD2 (6 bases). The CDR3 runs to 14 residues. Trimming took off 6 bases at V and 6 bases at J, with 16 bases between the two ends. Per germline, CDR1 MNHEY and CDR2 SVGEGT. The CDR3 coding sequence is TGTGCCAGCAGGCCGGGACTTCTTGGCGATACGCAGTATTTT. Translated: CASRPGLLGDTQYF.